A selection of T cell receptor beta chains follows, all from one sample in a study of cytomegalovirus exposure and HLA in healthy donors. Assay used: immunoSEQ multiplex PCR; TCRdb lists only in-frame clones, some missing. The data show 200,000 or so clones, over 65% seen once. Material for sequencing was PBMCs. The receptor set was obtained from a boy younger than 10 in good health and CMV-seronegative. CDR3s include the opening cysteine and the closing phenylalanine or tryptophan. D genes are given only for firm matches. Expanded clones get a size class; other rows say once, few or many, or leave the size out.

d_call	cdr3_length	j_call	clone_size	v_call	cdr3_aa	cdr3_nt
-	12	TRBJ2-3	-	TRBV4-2	CASSHSSDTQYF	TGTGCCAGCAGCCACTCTAGCGATACGCAGTATTTT
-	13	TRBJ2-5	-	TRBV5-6	CASSFGGQETQYF	TGTGCCAGCAGCTTTGGCGGCCAAGAGACCCAGTACTTC
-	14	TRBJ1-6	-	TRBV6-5	CASSGVGLGSPLHF	TGTGCCAGCAGTGGGGTGGGGCTGGGTTCACCCCTCCACTTT
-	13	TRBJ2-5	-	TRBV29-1	CSVERANQETQYF	TGCAGCGTTGAGAGGGCAAACCAAGAGACCCAGTACTTC
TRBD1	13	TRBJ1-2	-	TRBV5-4	CASSALTGDGYTF	TGTGCCAGCAGCGCCCTGACAGGGGATGGCTACACCTTC
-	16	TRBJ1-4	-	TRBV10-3	CAISETRQATNEKLFF	TGTGCCATCAGTGAGACGCGACAGGCAACTAATGAAAAACTGTTTTTT
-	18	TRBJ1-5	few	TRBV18	CASSPQEPLGLMGQPQHF	TGTGCCAGCTCACCACAGGAGCCCCTAGGCCTTATGGGTCAGCCCCAGCATTTT
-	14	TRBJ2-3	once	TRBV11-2	CASSREPLTDTQYF	TGTGCCAGCAGCCGCGAACCACTAACAGATACGCAGTATTTT
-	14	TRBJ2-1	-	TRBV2	CASRQGAGYNEQFF	TGTGCCAGCAGACAGGGAGCGGGGTACAATGAGCAGTTCTTC
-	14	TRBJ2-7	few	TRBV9	CASSVNSGPSEQYF	TGTGCCAGCAGCGTAAATAGCGGCCCCAGCGAGCAGTACTTC
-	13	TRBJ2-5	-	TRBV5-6	CASSLGVKETQYF	TGTGCCAGCAGCTTGGGTGTAAAAGAGACCCAGTACTTC
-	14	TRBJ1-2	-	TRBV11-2	CASSRAGRGYGYTF	TGTGCCAGCAGCCGGGCGGGCAGGGGCTATGGCTACACCTTC
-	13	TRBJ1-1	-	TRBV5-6	CASSLGREGGAFF	TGTGCCAGCAGCTTGGGGCGGGAGGGTGGTGCTTTCTTT
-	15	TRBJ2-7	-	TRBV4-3	CASSQGVFGGYEQYF	TGCGCCAGCAGCCAAGGGGTCTTTGGGGGGTACGAGCAGTACTTC
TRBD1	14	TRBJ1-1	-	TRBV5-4	CASSLGQMNTEAFF	TGTGCCAGCAGCCTGGGACAGATGAACACTGAAGCTTTCTTT
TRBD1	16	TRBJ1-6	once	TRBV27	CASRKQGALYNSPLHF	TGTGCCAGCAGGAAACAGGGGGCGCTCTATAATTCACCCCTCCACTTT
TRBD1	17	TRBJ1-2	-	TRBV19	CASRQKGQRLPNYGYTF	TGTGCCAGTAGGCAAAAGGGACAGAGACTACCTAACTATGGCTACACCTTC
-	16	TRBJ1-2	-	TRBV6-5	CASSYSIRGWDYGYTF	TGTGCCAGCAGTTACTCGATACGGGGTTGGGACTATGGCTACACCTTC
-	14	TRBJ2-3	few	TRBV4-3	CASSLAGITDTQYF	TGCGCCAGCAGCTTAGCTGGTATCACAGATACGCAGTATTTT
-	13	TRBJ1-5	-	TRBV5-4	CASSPGGDQPQHF	TGTGCCAGCAGCCCCGGGGGGGATCAGCCCCAGCATTTT
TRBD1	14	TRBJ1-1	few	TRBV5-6	CASRGTGGNTEAFF	TGTGCCAGCAGGGGGACAGGGGGGAACACTGAAGCTTTCTTT
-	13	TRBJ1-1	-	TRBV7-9	CASSLSGETEAFF	TGTGCCAGCAGCTTATCAGGGGAGACTGAAGCTTTCTTT
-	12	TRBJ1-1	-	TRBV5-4	CASSLDSGYAFF	TGTGCCAGCAGCTTGGACAGCGGTTATGCTTTCTTT
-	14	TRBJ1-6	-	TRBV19	CASSIGGYSSPLHF	TGTGCCAGTAGTATAGGAGGGTACTCTTCACCCCTCCACTTT
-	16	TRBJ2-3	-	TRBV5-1	CASSSDLGLHTDTQYF	TGCGCCAGCAGCTCGGACCTGGGACTCCACACAGATACGCAGTATTTT
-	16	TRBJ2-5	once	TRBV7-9	CASSPQELRVQETQYF	TGTGCCAGCAGCCCCCAGGAGTTGCGGGTCCAAGAGACCCAGTACTTC
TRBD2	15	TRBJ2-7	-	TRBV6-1	CASSEREGGAYEQYF	TGTGCCAGCAGTGAAAGGGAGGGTGGGGCCTACGAGCAGTACTTC
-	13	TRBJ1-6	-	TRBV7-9	CASNTGPNSPLHF	TGTGCCAGCAACACTGGGCCCAATTCACCCCTCCACTTT
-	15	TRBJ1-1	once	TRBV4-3	CASSQDPGIVTEAFF	TGCGCCAGCAGCCAAGACCCAGGGATCGTCACTGAAGCTTTCTTT
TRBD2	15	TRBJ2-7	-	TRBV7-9	CASTQLPRGGHEQYF	TGTGCCAGCACCCAACTCCCACGGGGGGGCCACGAGCAGTACTTC
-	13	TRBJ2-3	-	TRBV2	CASIRGAKDTQYF	TGTGCCAGCATCAGGGGGGCTAAAGATACGCAGTATTTT
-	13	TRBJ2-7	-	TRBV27	CASSLGHPSEQYF	TGTGCCAGCAGCCTGGGACATCCGTCGGAGCAGTACTTC
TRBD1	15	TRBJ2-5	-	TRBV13	CASTIRYRGRETQYF	TGTGCCAGCACCATAAGGTACAGGGGGCGGGAGACCCAGTACTTC
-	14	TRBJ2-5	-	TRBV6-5	CASSYSGLVETQYF	TGTGCCAGCAGTTACTCAGGACTTGTAGAGACCCAGTACTTC
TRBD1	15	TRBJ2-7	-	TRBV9	CAGSEYGTGSYEQYF	TGTGCCGGCAGCGAATACGGGACAGGGTCCTACGAGCAGTACTTC
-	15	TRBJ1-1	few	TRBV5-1	CASSPNPSTTTEAFF	TGCGCCAGCAGCCCAAACCCTTCTACCACCACTGAAGCTTTCTTT
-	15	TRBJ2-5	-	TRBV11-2	CASSLRQGGQETQYF	TGTGCCAGCAGCTTAAGGCAGGGAGGACAAGAGACCCAGTACTTC
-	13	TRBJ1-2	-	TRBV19	CASSIVGGDGYTF	TGTGCCAGTAGTATCGTTGGGGGCGATGGCTACACCTTC
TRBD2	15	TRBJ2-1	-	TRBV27	CASSLVAGGRNEQFF	TGTGCCAGCAGTTTAGTAGCGGGGGGGCGGAATGAGCAGTTCTTC
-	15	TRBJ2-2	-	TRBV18	CASSRKQQGSGELFF	TGTGCCAGCTCACGCAAACAACAGGGCTCCGGGGAGCTGTTTTTT
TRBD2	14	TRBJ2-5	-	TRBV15	CATGKGGGPETQYF	TGTGCCACCGGCAAGGGCGGGGGGCCAGAGACCCAGTACTTC
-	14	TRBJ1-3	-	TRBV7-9	CASSWQFVKNTIYF	TGTGCCAGCAGCTGGCAGTTTGTTAAAAACACCATATATTTT
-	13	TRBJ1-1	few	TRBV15	CATRGPYNTEAFF	TGTGCCACCAGGGGGCCTTATAACACTGAAGCTTTCTTT
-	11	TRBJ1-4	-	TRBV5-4	CASSRGEKLFF	TGTGCCAGCAGCCGAGGTGAAAAACTGTTTTTT
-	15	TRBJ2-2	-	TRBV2	CASSYTEANTGELFF	TGTGCCAGCAGCTACACGGAGGCGAACACCGGGGAGCTGTTTTTT
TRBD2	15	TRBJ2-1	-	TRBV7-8	CASSSPAGGGNEQFF	TGTGCCAGCAGCTCTCCAGCGGGGGGGGGCAATGAGCAGTTCTTC
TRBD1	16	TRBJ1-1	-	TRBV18	CASSPSGTGTRTEAFF	TGTGCCAGCTCACCGAGTGGGACAGGGACTAGGACTGAAGCTTTCTTT
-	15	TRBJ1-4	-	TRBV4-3	CASSQAVSGVEKLFF	TGCGCCAGCAGCCAAGCAGTGTCGGGGGTGGAAAAACTGTTTTTT
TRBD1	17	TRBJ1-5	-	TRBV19	CASSIKLQGSSNQPQHF	TGTGCCAGTAGTATAAAGTTACAGGGGAGTTCGAATCAGCCCCAGCATTTT
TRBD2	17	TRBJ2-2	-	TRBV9	CASSLLAGGGITGELFF	TGTGCCAGCAGCCTACTAGCGGGGGGCGGGATCACCGGGGAGCTGTTTTTT
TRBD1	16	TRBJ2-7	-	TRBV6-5	CASSYSFGTGTYEQYF	TGTGCCAGCAGTTACTCCTTCGGGACAGGGACGTACGAGCAGTACTTC
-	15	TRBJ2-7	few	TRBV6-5	CASSYNSWGGDEQYF	TGTGCCAGCAGTTACAATTCGTGGGGAGGCGACGAGCAGTACTTC
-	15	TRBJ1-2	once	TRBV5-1	CASSLQATSPYGYTF	TGCGCCAGCAGCTTACAGGCAACCTCACCCTATGGCTACACCTTC
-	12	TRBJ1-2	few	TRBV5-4	CASTVNNYGYTF	TGTGCCAGCACCGTTAATAACTATGGCTACACCTTC
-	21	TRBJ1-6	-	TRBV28	CASSSTSVGGYFTPAHSPLHF	TGTGCCAGCAGTTCTACCTCGGTTGGGGGCTATTTTACCCCAGCTCATTCACCCCTCCACTTT
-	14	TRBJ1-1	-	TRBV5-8	CASSYWGDWTEAFF	TGTGCCAGCAGCTACTGGGGGGATTGGACTGAAGCTTTCTTT
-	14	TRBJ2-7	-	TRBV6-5	CASSYSKSSYEQYF	TGTGCCAGCAGTTACTCCAAGAGCTCCTACGAGCAGTACTTC
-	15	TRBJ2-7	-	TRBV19	CASSIEEGISYEQYF	TGTGCCAGTAGTATAGAGGAGGGGATCTCCTACGAGCAGTACTTC
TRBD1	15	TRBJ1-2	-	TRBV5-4	CASSLSPGTGYGYTF	TGTGCCAGCAGCTTGTCCCCCGGGACAGGGTATGGCTACACCTTC
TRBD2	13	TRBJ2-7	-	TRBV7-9	CASSPGTRYEQYF	TGTGCCAGCAGCCCCGGGACTAGGTACGAGCAGTACTTC